The T cell receptor beta chain under discussion was sequenced for a study of vaccination effects on CD4 cells after COVID-19. Study overall: Convalescent patient samples, from two individuals, date to 16 days and one week before vaccination. It was with about 10 IU/ml IL-2 and around 9.9 ug/ml peptides that some 1.9 million PBMC per well were cultured. Study results and limitations: The study found marked clonal contraction of infection- and vaccine-induced clones late after vaccination.

Upon completion of under eleven days in culture, CD4+ T cells were isolated. SARS-CoV-2 infection was confirmed by PCR in the person between March and December 2020. TCRdb's copy holds only in-frame clones and misses some; the assay was immunoSEQ multiplex PCR. The table has more than 60,000 clones, more than 60% seen once. Trimming took 0 bases from V and 1 from J; bases not matched to a gene: 6. Germline lookup yields CDR1 LNHNV and CDR2 YYDKDF (reference sequence). This CDR3 is 16 amino acids long. Remarks on this clone: Its antigen is still unknown.

Material: CD4+ T cells from PBMCs cultured without peptide, obtained before COVID-19 vaccination. The clonotype was recovered from a human donor who had a prior SARS-CoV-2 infection. The rearrangement uses TRBV15 and TRBJ2-7; 7 positions match TRBD1. This chain's CDR3 is CATSRDHWDRSYEQYF. Here the CDR3 DNA reads TGTGCCACCAGCAGAGATCACTGGGACAGATCCTACGAGCAGTACTTC. The full variable domain, completed using reference TRBV15 and TRBJ2-7, is DAMVIQNPRYQVTQFGKPVTLSCSQTLNHNVMYWYQQKSSQAPKLLFHYYDKDFNNEADTPDNFQSRRPNTSFCFLDIRSPGLGDTAMYLCATSRDHWDRSYEQYFGPGTRLTVT.